The subject of this entry is one TCR beta chain. Profiled with immunoSEQ multiplex PCR; TCRdb holds only in-frame clones, not every one. Of about 80,000 clones in the sample, less than 95% were seen once. The sample comes from a study of technical replicates of blood from several donors. V shed 4 bases and J 6 bases; nucleotides not matched to a gene: 4. The CDR3 totals 15 residues. Looked up from germline, CDR1 is MNHEY and CDR2 is SVGAGI. The specimen sequenced was T cells isolated from PBMCs. This sequence originates from a human donor in good health. The rearrangement uses TRBV6-5 and TRBJ2-2; 11 nucleotides align to TRBD2. The CDR3 coding sequence is TGTGCCAGCAGTTTAGCGGGAGGGGTTCCCGGGGAGCTGTTTTTT. Residues: CASSLAGGVPGELFF.